The rows below give T cell receptor beta chains drawn from one sample of a study of glioma-infiltrating T cells. TCRdb itself ran the multiplex PCR reads through MiXCR, one entry per CDR3 protein. The table records roughly 350,000 distinct CDR3 sequences, about two fifths of them present only once. The sample was glioma tissue, nonneoplastic brain tissue, or PBMCs (not recorded which). Source of these receptors: a human donor with low-grade glioma or glioblastoma, undergoing nonglioma brain surgery, or in good health (not recorded which). The CDR3 runs from the conserved cysteine through the conserved F or W. A D gene is named only where the DNA matches it firmly. Size is stated for part of the rows, as once, few or many counts, or as a class when the clone is expanded.

v_call	clone_size	j_call	d_call	cdr3_aa	cdr3_nt
TRBV6-2/TRBV6-3	many	TRBJ2-1	.	CASSYSGRGGHEQFF	TGTGCCAGCAGTTACTCGGGCAGGGGGGGCCATGAGCAGTTCTTC
TRBV9	.	TRBJ1-1	TRBD1	CASSVEDRMNTEAFF	TGTGCCAGCAGCGTTGAGGACAGGATGAACACTGAAGCTTTCTTT
TRBV6-2/TRBV6-3	few	TRBJ2-5	.	CASRMNLETQYF	TGTGCCAGCAGAATGAATCTAGAGACCCAGTACTTC
TRBV24-1	many	TRBJ2-1	TRBD1	CATRDRWDNEQFF	TGTGCCACCAGGGACAGGTGGGACAATGAGCAGTTCTTC
TRBV20-1	many	TRBJ2-3	.	CSARDGVTDTQYF	TGCAGTGCTAGAGACGGGGTTACAGATACGCAGTATTTT
TRBV28	.	TRBJ2-5	.	CASSFLSNTRGETQYF	TGTGCCAGCAGTTTTTTATCCAATACACGGGGGGAGACCCAGTACTTC
TRBV25-1	many	TRBJ2-5	.	CASSDLASLGETQYF	TGTGCCAGCAGTGATCTCGCCAGCCTTGGAGAGACCCAGTACTTC
TRBV29-1	.	TRBJ2-5	TRBD2	CSVQKTGLAVTGTQYF	TGCAGCGTGCAGAAAACCGGACTAGCGGTAACGGGGACCCAGTACTTC
TRBV15	many	TRBJ2-7	TRBD2	CATSTGMLAGADEQYF	TGTGCCACCAGCACCGGGATGCTTGCGGGAGCTGACGAGCAGTACTTC
TRBV27	.	TRBJ1-1	.	CAGSPVDPGLNTEAFF	TGTGCCGGCAGTCCGGTGGACCCTGGGCTGAACACTGAAGCTTTCTTT
TRBV29-1	few	TRBJ2-5	.	CSVDSGWETQYF	TGCAGCGTTGATAGCGGCTGGGAGACCCAGTACTTC
TRBV20-1	few	TRBJ2-7	TRBD2	CSARARGRGYEQYF	TGCAGTGCTAGAGCTCGCGGGAGGGGGTACGAGCAGTACTTC
TRBV24-1	few	TRBJ1-5	TRBD1	CATSDSTGGLGQPQHF	TGTGCCACCAGTGACTCGACAGGGGGCCTAGGACAGCCCCAGCATTTT
TRBV5-1	.	TRBJ2-7	.	CASSLGARVNYEQYF	TGCGCCAGCAGCCTGGGGGCCAGAGTAAACTACGAGCAGTACTTC
TRBV20-1	.	TRBJ1-3	TRBD1	CSASSTRDRGGNTIYF	TGCAGTGCTAGTTCAACCCGGGACAGGGGAGGAAACACCATATATTTT
TRBV5-4	few	TRBJ2-7	TRBD1	CASSLASGGYEQYF	TGTGCCAGCAGCTTGGCCTCAGGGGGCTACGAGCAGTACTTC
TRBV20-1	.	TRBJ1-3	.	CSARTSSGNTIYF	TGCAGTGCTAGAACCAGCTCTGGAAACACCATATATTTT
TRBV7-9	few	TRBJ1-4	.	CASRIDREKLFF	TGTGCCAGTCGAATCGACAGGGAAAAACTGTTTTTT
TRBV28	many	TRBJ1-5	.	CATLIPMGNQPQHF	TGTGCCACCCTTATCCCCATGGGCAATCAGCCCCAGCATTTT
TRBV25-1	.	TRBJ1-1	.	CASSLGGGARTEAFF	TGTGCCAGCAGCCTAGGGGGGGGTGCGCGCACTGAAGCTTTCTTT
TRBV12-3/TRBV12-4	few	TRBJ2-7	.	CASSSVTEAYEQYF	TGTGCCAGCAGTTCAGTGACAGAAGCCTACGAGCAGTACTTC
TRBV7-2	.	TRBJ2-3	.	CASSFSLQDTQYF	TGCGCCAGCAGCTTCTCCCTTCAAGATACGCAGTATTTT
TRBV4-1	few	TRBJ2-3	TRBD2	CASRVKEAGVRDTQYF	TGCGCCAGTAGGGTGAAGGAGGCGGGAGTAAGAGATACGCAGTATTTT
TRBV4-1	.	TRBJ2-1	.	CASSQKNNEQFF	TGCGCCAGCAGCCAAAAAAACAATGAGCAGTTCTTC
TRBV27	many	TRBJ1-2	TRBD1	CASSLKGQVNYGYTF	TGTGCCAGCAGTTTAAAGGGACAGGTTAACTATGGCTACACCTTC
TRBV4-1	.	TRBJ2-1	.	CASSQVRARYLGEQFF	TGCGCCAGCAGCCAAGTAAGGGCTAGGTATTTGGGTGAGCAGTTCTTC
TRBV25-1	many	TRBJ2-1	TRBD2	CASLSGRVNEQFF	TGTGCCAGCCTTAGCGGGAGGGTAAATGAGCAGTTCTTC
TRBV28	once	TRBJ2-3	.	CASARGSARDTQYF	TGTGCCAGTGCCCGGGGTAGCGCGAGAGATACGCAGTATTTT
TRBV18	.	TRBJ1-1	.	CASSPPGREEYTEAFF	TGTGCCAGCTCACCTCCCGGGAGGGAGGAATACACTGAAGCTTTCTTT
TRBV28	few	TRBJ2-6	.	CASSFQPEQPGANVLTF	TGTGCCAGCAGTTTTCAGCCCGAACAGCCTGGGGCCAACGTCCTGACTTTC
TRBV7-3	few	TRBJ1-2	.	CASSFGPGSGYTF	TGTGCCAGCAGCTTTGGGCCAGGAAGCGGCTACACCTTC
TRBV4-1	few	TRBJ1-2	.	CASSQFPENYGYTF	TGCGCCAGCAGCCAATTCCCGGAGAACTATGGCTACACCTTC
TRBV6-1	.	TRBJ2-7	.	CASSEARGGTWDEQYF	TGTGCCAGCAGTGAAGCCCGGGGCGGAACATGGGACGAGCAGTACTTC
TRBV5-1	few	TRBJ1-1	.	CASSSRGGTEAFF	TGCGCCAGCAGCTCGCGAGGTGGCACTGAAGCTTTCTTT
TRBV6-2/TRBV6-3	.	TRBJ2-1	TRBD1	CASSYRRDRGYNEQFF	TGTGCCAGCAGTTACCGTCGGGACAGGGGCTACAATGAGCAGTTCTTC